Below, 20 T cell receptor beta chains from the same sample are listed, as sequenced in a study of cytomegalovirus exposure and HLA in healthy donors. Sequenced by immunoSEQ multiplex PCR; TCRdb stores in-frame clones only, minus some. The sample holds approximately 150,000 clones, roughly 86% seen once. The source material was PBMCs. The receptor source for this set is a man between 18 and 29 years old in good health and CMV-seropositive.

V gene TRBV11-2 combines with J gene TRBJ1-1, with 7 bases that match TRBD1. Germline V lookup: CDR1 SGHAT, CDR2 FQNNGV. The junction had 11 bases not matched to a gene; V was cut back by 2 bases and J by 5 bases. CDR3 length: 16 residues. CDR3 DNA sequence: TGTGCCAGCAGCTTAATCCTTGGGACAGATACTACTGAAGCTTTCTTT. Amino acids: CASSLILGTDTTEAFF.

This clone came up once. The rearrangement joins TRBV12-1 to TRBJ1-4; TRBD1 is the table's D call, not checked against the DNA. TRBV12-1 is flagged as a pseudogene. The CDR3 consists of 13 residues. The CDR3 coding sequence is TGTGCCCGGTCAGGGGGTATTGATGAAAAACTGTTTTTT. It is translated as CARSGGIDEKLFF.

The J gene is TRBJ2-3, the V gene TRBV5-4, with D perhaps TRBD2 (6 bases). This CDR3 region has 15 residues. V gave up 4 bases and J gave up 6 bases, with 18 bases separating them. CDR1 and CDR2 from the germline V gene are SGHNT and YYREEE (reference sequence). CDR3 sequence (DNA): TGTGCCAGCAGCCGCGGGGCGGGTAATGGGGATACGCAGTATTTT. Translated, it gives CASSRGAGNGDTQYF.

The chain recombines TRBV4-1 with TRBJ1-2; tentative D call: TRBD1 (6 bases). Trimming removed 0 bases from V and 0 bases from J, with 14 bases in between. From germline, CDR1 is MGHRA and CDR2 YSYEKL. The CDR3 loop spans 17 amino acids. CDR3: CASSQDGWAGANYGYTF. The DNA of the CDR3 is TGCGCCAGCAGCCAAGATGGTTGGGCAGGGGCTAACTATGGCTACACCTTC.

The chain joins TRBV11-2 to TRBJ2-1, with TRBD2 matching 9 bases. The V segment lost 3 bases and the J segment 8 bases; nucleotides outside the gene matches: 8. The CDR3 covers 15 residues. Germline assignment: CDR1 SGHAT and CDR2 FQNNGV. CDR3: CASSFGSGRIDEQFF. The CDR3, as DNA: TGTGCCAGCAGCTTCGGCAGCGGGAGGATCGATGAGCAGTTCTTC.

The genes are TRBV11-1 and TRBJ2-7; unclear D gene. The CDR3 totals 13 residues. Trimming shortened V by 3 bases and J by 10 bases, and 16 bases separated the two germline ends. The germline V gene encodes CDR1 SGHAT and CDR2 FQDESV (reference sequence). The DNA of the CDR3 is TGTGCCAGCAGCTTGGGCACAGAGACCGACCAGTACTTC. Translation: CASSLGTETDQYF.

The chain carries TRBV7-9 and TRBJ2-7, with D hard to call. Per germline, CDR1 SEHNR and CDR2 FQNEAQ (reference sequence). This CDR3 spans 14 amino acids. The ends were cut back, 0 bases at V and 7 bases at J, with 13 bases in the middle. In nucleotides, the CDR3 is TGTGCCAGCAGCTTAGCGCGATCCGGCGGAGAGCAGTACTTC. Amino acids: CASSLARSGGEQYF.

The V gene is TRBV4-1, the J gene TRBJ1-6, with D hard to call. The CDR3 has 20 residues. The germline V gene encodes CDR1 MGHRA and CDR2 YSYEKL. The V end was cut by 0 bases, the J end by 0 bases, with 18 bases between. This chain's CDR3 is CASSQDTRALPSSYNSPLHF. For the CDR3, the DNA is TGCGCCAGCAGCCAAGATACGAGGGCGTTACCTAGCTCCTATAATTCACCCCTCCACTTT.

The J gene is TRBJ1-4, the V gene TRBV11-2; TRBD1 is a possible D gene (5 bases). The germline V and J ends were trimmed by 6 bases and 5 bases, with 13 bases remaining between them. CDR1 is SGHAT, CDR2 FQNNGV, per germline. This CDR3 region has 14 residues. The CDR3 bases are TGTGCCAGCAGGCTGACCGGGGGAAATGAAAAACTGTTTTTT. Translation: CASRLTGGNEKLFF.

The chain has TRBV6-1 and TRBJ1-1, with D possibly TRBD1 on 5 matching bases. The CDR3 totals 16 residues. The V gene's germline CDR1 is MNHNS and CDR2 SASEGT. Trimming pared 6 bases from V and 5 bases from J, leaving 22 bases between. CDR3 in amino acids: CASREREGMSRTEAFF. In DNA form, the CDR3 reads TGTGCCAGCAGGGAAAGGGAGGGGATGAGCAGGACTGAAGCTTTCTTT.

The chain uses TRBV4-1 and TRBJ2-1; D remains ambiguous. Trimming cost V 0 bases and J 7 bases, with 4 bases left between them. Looked up from germline, CDR1 is MGHRA and CDR2 is YSYEKL. CDR3 length: 12 residues. The CDR3 DNA follows: TGCGCCAGCAGCCAAGACGGGAATGAGCAGTTCTTC. Translating it yields CASSQDGNEQFF.

The rearrangement joins TRBV11-2 to TRBJ2-7; 9 bases line up with TRBD2. The CDR3 is 14 residues long. After removal of 4 bases from V and 5 bases from J, the junction contained 6 bases not matched to a gene. Germline loops: CDR1 SGHAT, CDR2 FQNNGV. The CDR3 DNA is TGTGCCAGCAGCTCCGGGACTAGCATCCACGAGCAGTACTTC. Its protein product is CASSSGTSIHEQYF.

The chain carries TRBV30 and TRBJ2-2, with D perhaps TRBD1 (5 bases). CDR3 size: 13 residues. The germline V gene encodes CDR1 GTSNPN and CDR2 SVGIG (reference sequence). Trimming shortened V by 7 bases and J by 2 bases, and 11 bases separated the two germline ends. The CDR3 spells CASNRFNTGELFF. CDR3 DNA: TGTGCCTCCAACAGGTTTAACACCGGGGAGCTGTTTTTT. Full variable domain (rest looked up from reference TRBV30 and TRBJ2-2): SQTIHQWPATLVQPVGSPLSLECTVEGTSNPNLYWYRQAAGRGLQLLFYSVGIGQISSEVPQNLSASRPQDRQFILSSKKLLLSDSGFYLCASNRFNTGELFFGEGSRLTVL.

The gene calls are TRBV28 and TRBJ1-5; D call uncertain. V was shortened by 7 bases and J by 10 bases, with 23 bases between the two germline ends. Germline V lookup: CDR1 MDHEN, CDR2 SYDVKM. CDR3 length: 15 amino acids. The CDR3 region is CASTPREEPWQPQHF. In nucleotides, the CDR3 is TGTGCCAGCACACCCCGGGAGGAACCCTGGCAACCCCAGCATTTT.

The chain combines TRBV5-1 with TRBJ2-1; D unclear. The CDR3 runs to 13 residues. V shed 4 bases and J shed 3 bases, with 8 bases lying between them. Germline V CDR1 and CDR2: SGHRS, YFSETQ. DNA for the CDR3: TGCGCCAGCAGCCCGGAGCTCTACAATGAGCAGTTCTTC. Protein sequence: CASSPELYNEQFF. Filled out from reference TRBV5-1 and TRBJ2-1, the complete variable domain reads KAGVTQTPRYLIKTRGQQVTLSCSPISGHRSVSWYQQTPGQGLQFLFEYFSETQRNKGNFPGRFSGRQFSNSRSEMNVSTLELGDSALYLCASSPELYNEQFFGPGTRLTVL.

This clone showed up just a few times. This chain uses TRBV18 with TRBJ2-1; D might be TRBD2 (5 bases). CDR1 is KGHSH, CDR2 LQKENI, per germline. The V end was cut by 0 bases, the J end by 5 bases, with 11 bases between. CDR3 length equals 15 residues. DNA for the CDR3: TGTGCCAGCTCACCACCGCCGGGATCGCACAATGAGCAGTTCTTC. Translation gives CASSPPPGSHNEQFF.

This clone was seen a few times. This CDR3 is CASSLRDSPLSPLHF. The DNA for the CDR3 is TGTGCCAGCAGCTTGCGGGACTCTCCCCTATCACCCCTCCACTTT. The chain recombines TRBV5-4 with TRBJ1-6; tentatively, D is TRBD1 (5 bases). Germline values: CDR1 SGHNT, CDR2 YYREEE (reference sequence). V was pared by 1 base and J by 10 bases, with 15 bases between. The CDR3 runs 15 residues.

The rearrangement links TRBV25-1 to TRBJ2-1, with TRBD1 matching over 8 bases. From germline, CDR1 is MGHDK and CDR2 SYGVNS. Losses at the gene ends were 1 base for V and 5 bases for J; bases not matched to a gene: 7. The CDR3 is made up of 16 amino acids. The CDR3 is CASSESAGQGHNEQFF. The CDR3 nucleotides are TGTGCCAGCAGTGAATCAGCCGGACAGGGACACAATGAGCAGTTCTTC.

This rearrangement joins TRBV30 to TRBJ1-1, with D maybe TRBD1 (5 bases). The CDR3 runs to 14 residues. V lost 1 base, J lost 6 bases, and 15 bases lay in between. Germline CDR1 is GTSNPN and CDR2 is SVGIG (reference sequence). The DNA of the CDR3 is TGTGCCTGGAGTGCCCTGGGGGGGAAGGCTGAAGCTTTCTTT. As protein: CAWSALGGKAEAFF.

This chain joins TRBV6-5 and TRBJ1-5; possible D gene TRBD1, 5 bases. CDR1 MNHEY and CDR2 SVGAGI come from the germline V gene. The V and J ends lost 5 bases and 7 bases respectively, with 18 bases between them. The CDR3 length is 15 residues. The chain's CDR3 is CASSPLAQGGQPQHF. The CDR3 region has the DNA TGTGCCAGCAGTCCCCTTGCGCAGGGTGGCCAGCCCCAGCATTTT.